The present entry profiles one TCR beta chain with its context. Its matching antigen is unknown. Trimming cost V 5 bases and J 2 bases; bases outside gene matches: 7. Germline loops: CDR1 SGHTA, CDR2 FQGNSA. The length of the CDR3 is 15 residues. The record originates from a study of cytomegalovirus exposure and HLA in healthy donors. Study-level results: Per published reports, the classifier diagnosed cytomegalovirus status with high specificity and sensitivity. As was reported, the HLA-A and HLA-B alleles of most subjects were accurately predicted from TCR beta sequences. Researchers reported in a later analysis that common viral pathogens appeared linked to several top clusters. Association of around 17,000 TCR beta sequences with HLA alleles was found at 0.05 false discovery rate in a later analysis.

60 Vbeta and 13 Jbeta primers were used in PCR. Clones were read by immunoSEQ multiplex PCR, and TCRdb kept only the in-frame ones, dropping some. The sample records approximately 120,000 clones, around 73% being singletons. The receptor comes from a man aged 30-40 years in good health and CMV-seropositive. Input material: PBMCs. J is TRBJ2-3 and V is TRBV7-2; 7 nucleotides align to TRBD1. The CDR3 bases are TGTGCCAGCAGCCCAGGGGGAAGAAACACAGATACGCAGTATTTT. This translates into CASSPGGRNTDTQYF.